The rows below give T cell receptor beta chains drawn from one sample of a study of coeliac disease. TCRdb keeps only in-frame clones here, not all; method: immunoSEQ multiplex PCR. This sample carries 6,000 to 8,500 clones, 60% to 70% of them seen once, and the ten largest clones take less than 5.5%. Sequencing was carried out using lamina propria lymphocytes from the gut. Receptors originate from a young woman with active celiac disease. Both conserved end residues are part of each CDR3. A D gene is named only where the DNA matches it firmly. Where a row states a size, it is once, few, many or the class of an expanded clone; other rows omit it.

clone size: .; V gene: TRBV4-2; J gene: TRBJ2-3; D gene: TRBD2; CDR3 protein: CASSPRTTSGGARASTDTQYF; CDR3 DNA: TGTGCCAGCAGCCCTAGGACCACTAGCGGGGGGGCCCGGGCTAGCACAGATACGCAGTATTTT
clone size: .; V gene: TRBV7-3; J gene: TRBJ1-1; D gene: .; CDR3 protein: CASSLQGDTEAFF; CDR3 DNA: TGTGCCAGCAGCTTACAGGGCGACACTGAAGCTTTCTTT
clone size: .; V gene: TRBV5-1; J gene: TRBJ2-7; D gene: .; CDR3 protein: CASSLRGSYEQYF; CDR3 DNA: TGCGCCAGCAGCTTGAGGGGCTCCTACGAGCAGTACTTC
clone size: .; V gene: TRBV2; J gene: TRBJ1-3; D gene: .; CDR3 protein: CASSEASSGNTIYF; CDR3 DNA: TGTGCCAGCAGTGAAGCGTCGTCTGGAAACACCATATATTTT
clone size: .; V gene: TRBV7-3; J gene: TRBJ2-7; D gene: .; CDR3 protein: CASSLSVNSYEQYF; CDR3 DNA: TGTGCCAGCAGCTTATCGGTCAACTCCTACGAGCAGTACTTC
clone size: few; V gene: TRBV19; J gene: TRBJ1-3; D gene: .; CDR3 protein: CASSIIRGDTGARGNTIYF; CDR3 DNA: TGTGCCAGTAGTATTATTCGGGGAGACACTGGAGCGCGGGGAAACACCATATATTTT
clone size: .; V gene: TRBV7-9; J gene: TRBJ2-7; D gene: .; CDR3 protein: CASSNIDEQYF; CDR3 DNA: TGTGCCAGCAGTAATATCGACGAGCAGTACTTC
clone size: .; V gene: TRBV19; J gene: TRBJ1-2; D gene: TRBD1; CDR3 protein: CASSASTGNGYTF; CDR3 DNA: TGTGCCAGTAGTGCCTCGACAGGGAACGGCTACACCTTC
clone size: .; V gene: TRBV19; J gene: TRBJ2-5; D gene: .; CDR3 protein: CASSIGLAETQYF; CDR3 DNA: TGTGCCAGTAGTATTGGCCTAGCGGAGACCCAGTACTTC
clone size: .; V gene: TRBV2; J gene: TRBJ2-7; D gene: TRBD1; CDR3 protein: CASSDAGTVTYEQYF; CDR3 DNA: TGTGCCAGCAGTGATGCCGGGACAGTTACCTACGAGCAGTACTTC
clone size: few; V gene: TRBV6-8; J gene: TRBJ1-2; D gene: .; CDR3 protein: CASSYTQGSSGYTF; CDR3 DNA: TGTGCCAGCAGTTACACACAGGGATCGTCAGGCTACACCTTC
clone size: .; V gene: TRBV6-6; J gene: TRBJ1-2; D gene: .; CDR3 protein: CASSQSGVGGYTF; CDR3 DNA: TGTGCCAGCAGTCAATCAGGGGTAGGAGGCTACACCTTC
clone size: .; V gene: TRBV11-2; J gene: TRBJ1-1; D gene: TRBD1; CDR3 protein: CASSPNVGQGDTEAFF; CDR3 DNA: TGTGCCAGCAGCCCGAACGTGGGACAGGGAGACACTGAAGCTTTCTTT
clone size: .; V gene: TRBV2; J gene: TRBJ2-3; D gene: TRBD2; CDR3 protein: CASALAGVTDTQYF; CDR3 DNA: TGTGCCAGCGCCCTAGCGGGAGTCACAGATACGCAGTATTTT
clone size: .; V gene: TRBV10-1; J gene: TRBJ2-6; D gene: TRBD1; CDR3 protein: CASNWDRGGSGANVLTF; CDR3 DNA: TGCGCCAGCAATTGGGACAGGGGAGGTTCTGGGGCCAACGTCCTGACTTTC
clone size: .; V gene: TRBV27; J gene: TRBJ2-2; D gene: .; CDR3 protein: CASSYDRNTGELFF; CDR3 DNA: TGTGCCAGCAGTTATGACAGGAACACCGGGGAGCTGTTTTTT
clone size: .; V gene: TRBV10-3; J gene: TRBJ1-3; D gene: .; CDR3 protein: CAISEPDSRGRSGNTIYF; CDR3 DNA: TGTGCCATCAGTGAGCCGGACAGCAGGGGAAGATCTGGAAACACCATATATTTT
clone size: .; V gene: TRBV5-1; J gene: TRBJ2-6; D gene: .; CDR3 protein: CASSLDGSLGSGANVLTF; CDR3 DNA: TGCGCCAGCAGCTTGGATGGTAGCCTTGGCTCTGGGGCCAACGTCCTGACTTTC
clone size: once; V gene: TRBV13; J gene: TRBJ2-2; D gene: .; CDR3 protein: CASSLGRAWDTGELFF; CDR3 DNA: TGTGCCAGCAGCTTAGGTAGAGCGTGGGACACCGGGGAGCTGTTTTTT
clone size: .; V gene: TRBV6-1; J gene: TRBJ2-7; D gene: .; CDR3 protein: CASIGAAGGEQYF; CDR3 DNA: TGTGCCAGCATTGGGGCGGCAGGTGGGGAGCAGTACTTC
clone size: .; V gene: TRBV5-1; J gene: TRBJ1-4; D gene: .; CDR3 protein: CASSFQGGPNEKLFF; CDR3 DNA: TGCGCCAGCAGCTTTCAAGGGGGTCCTAATGAAAAACTGTTTTTT
clone size: few; V gene: TRBV13; J gene: TRBJ1-2; D gene: .; CDR3 protein: CASSFAENYGYTF; CDR3 DNA: TGTGCCAGCAGCTTCGCGGAGAACTATGGCTACACCTTC
clone size: once; V gene: TRBV6-1; J gene: TRBJ2-1; D gene: TRBD2; CDR3 protein: CASSVQAGASDEQFF; CDR3 DNA: TGTGCCAGCAGTGTGCAAGCGGGGGCCTCCGATGAGCAGTTCTTC
clone size: once; V gene: TRBV2; J gene: TRBJ2-4; D gene: .; CDR3 protein: CASSASAKNIQYF; CDR3 DNA: TGTGCCAGCAGTGCCTCAGCCAAAAACATTCAGTACTTC
clone size: .; V gene: TRBV1; J gene: TRBJ2-6; D gene: .; CDR3 protein: CTSRTQGFAQSRANVLTF; CDR3 DNA: TGCACCAGCAGGACTCAGGGTTTTGCACAAAGTCGGGCCAACGTCCTGACTTTC
clone size: .; V gene: TRBV5-1; J gene: TRBJ1-2; D gene: .; CDR3 protein: CASSLGPGHNYGYTF; CDR3 DNA: TGCGCCAGCAGCTTGGGCCCGGGACACAACTATGGCTACACCTTC
clone size: few; V gene: TRBV29-1; J gene: TRBJ2-7; D gene: TRBD2; CDR3 protein: CSVEGKSGSHYEQYF; CDR3 DNA: TGCAGCGTTGAAGGAAAGAGCGGGAGCCACTACGAGCAGTACTTC
clone size: .; V gene: TRBV5-4; J gene: TRBJ1-3; D gene: .; CDR3 protein: CASSQAGGTGNTIYF; CDR3 DNA: TGTGCCAGCAGCCAGGCGGGGGGTACCGGAAACACCATATATTTT
clone size: few; V gene: TRBV7-8; J gene: TRBJ1-5; D gene: .; CDR3 protein: CASSLESGEQPQHF; CDR3 DNA: TGTGCCAGCAGCTTAGAGTCAGGGGAACAGCCCCAGCATTTT
clone size: .; V gene: TRBV5-1; J gene: TRBJ2-7; D gene: .; CDR3 protein: CASSVRDFDSYEQYF; CDR3 DNA: TGCGCCAGCAGCGTGAGGGATTTCGACTCCTACGAGCAGTACTTC
clone size: .; V gene: TRBV19; J gene: TRBJ1-1; D gene: .; CDR3 protein: CASTQTANTEAFF; CDR3 DNA: TGTGCCAGTACCCAGACAGCAAACACTGAAGCTTTCTTT
clone size: .; V gene: TRBV4-1; J gene: TRBJ2-7; D gene: TRBD2; CDR3 protein: CASSQDVASGKYEQYF; CDR3 DNA: TGCGCCAGCAGCCAAGATGTGGCTAGCGGGAAGTACGAGCAGTACTTC
clone size: .; V gene: TRBV27; J gene: TRBJ1-5; D gene: TRBD1; CDR3 protein: CASSQGQGFNQPQHF; CDR3 DNA: TGTGCCAGCAGTCAAGGACAGGGGTTCAATCAGCCCCAGCATTTT
clone size: .; V gene: TRBV7-8; J gene: TRBJ1-3; D gene: .; CDR3 protein: CASSLEQTGGNTIYF; CDR3 DNA: TGTGCCAGCAGCTTAGAGCAGACGGGTGGAAACACCATATATTTT
clone size: .; V gene: TRBV4-1; J gene: TRBJ2-6; D gene: .; CDR3 protein: CASSLSVSGANVLTF; CDR3 DNA: TGCGCCAGCAGCCTGTCGGTTAGCGGGGCCAACGTCCTGACTTTC
clone size: .; V gene: TRBV6-1; J gene: TRBJ1-2; D gene: .; CDR3 protein: CASSEGYSIYGYTF; CDR3 DNA: TGTGCCAGCAGTGAAGGTTACAGTATCTATGGCTACACCTTC
clone size: few; V gene: TRBV7-2; J gene: TRBJ1-2; D gene: TRBD1; CDR3 protein: CASSSGIRTGGEGYTF; CDR3 DNA: TGTGCCAGCAGCTCGGGAATCCGGACAGGGGGCGAAGGCTACACCTTC
clone size: .; V gene: TRBV10-2; J gene: TRBJ2-3; D gene: TRBD2; CDR3 protein: CASSPSGRDTDTQYF; CDR3 DNA: TGCGCCAGCAGCCCGAGCGGGAGGGACACAGATACGCAGTATTTT
clone size: .; V gene: TRBV4-2; J gene: TRBJ1-5; D gene: TRBD1; CDR3 protein: CASSHEGARPQHF; CDR3 DNA: TGTGCCAGCAGCCATGAGGGGGCGCGGCCCCAGCATTTT
clone size: few; V gene: TRBV5-4; J gene: TRBJ1-1; D gene: .; CDR3 protein: CASTGQGTEAFF; CDR3 DNA: TGTGCCAGCACAGGTCAGGGCACTGAAGCTTTCTTT
clone size: .; V gene: TRBV12-5; J gene: TRBJ1-2; D gene: TRBD1; CDR3 protein: CASAPGTAYGYTF; CDR3 DNA: TGTGCTAGTGCCCCCGGGACAGCCTATGGCTACACCTTC
clone size: .; V gene: TRBV7-9; J gene: TRBJ1-2; D gene: .; CDR3 protein: CASSFGADYGYTF; CDR3 DNA: TGTGCCAGCAGCTTTGGGGCCGACTATGGCTACACCTTC
clone size: .; V gene: TRBV28; J gene: TRBJ2-3; D gene: .; CDR3 protein: CASTTAGGETDTQYF; CDR3 DNA: TGTGCCAGCACGACTGCGGGTGGGGAGACAGATACGCAGTATTTT
clone size: .; V gene: TRBV27; J gene: TRBJ2-1; D gene: TRBD1; CDR3 protein: CASSLGTEYNEQFF; CDR3 DNA: TGTGCCAGCAGTTTGGGGACAGAGTACAATGAGCAGTTCTTC
clone size: .; V gene: TRBV6-1; J gene: TRBJ1-3; D gene: .; CDR3 protein: CASSVGGNSGNTIYF; CDR3 DNA: TGTGCCAGCAGTGTTGGCGGGAACTCTGGAAACACCATATATTTT
clone size: .; V gene: TRBV23-1; J gene: TRBJ2-2; D gene: .; CDR3 protein: CASSQSIREFNGELFF; CDR3 DNA: TGCGCCAGCAGTCAATCGATACGGGAGTTTAACGGGGAGCTGTTTTTT